This T cell receptor (beta chain) was profiled in a study of blood T cell repertoires in COVID-19. The CDR3 is made up of 15 amino acids. The V gene's germline CDR1 is SGHTA and CDR2 FQGTGA. V was clipped by 2 bases and J by 7 bases, with 15 bases between them. In the original processing: Scientists estimated how many nucleated cells there were by amplifying reference gene primers. TCRdb's copy holds only in-frame clones and misses some; the assay was immunoSEQ multiplex PCR. V and J calls and clone size are as listed in that table; D and trimming were resolved from the DNA. The sample holds about 150,000 clones; around 85% are singletons and the top ten take around 28%.

The rearrangement uses TRBV7-3 and TRBJ2-1, with D maybe TRBD2 (6 bases). Material: peripheral blood. The sequence was collected from a woman aged 60-75 years with acute or convalescent COVID-19. CDR3 sequence (DNA): TGTGCCAGCAGCTTAGAAACTAGCTCAAGGAATGAGCAGTTCTTC. Translation gives CASSLETSSRNEQFF.